This passage covers 10 T cell receptor beta chains from one sample sequenced in a study of T cell repertoires in cytomegalovirus infection. Each CDR3 protein gets one entry after TCRdb re-called the reads with MiXCR. The sample consists of about 740,000 distinct CDR3 sequences, 35% to 45% of them appearing once. The sample consisted of PBMCs. Receptors were obtained from a human donor in good health (CMV status not recorded). Some clones in this sample may be carry-over from other donors' samples.

This clonotype has a count of ten or more. The CDR3: CASSPSSGSSYEQYF. The CDR3 DNA follows: TGTGCCAGCAGCCCCTCCAGCGGGAGCTCCTACGAGCAGTACTTC. The chain is built from TRBV7-2 and TRBJ2-7; 8 bases align to TRBD2. Trimming removed 5 bases from V and 0 bases from J; junction bases left unmatched: 6. Per germline, CDR1 SGHTA and CDR2 FQGNSA. The CDR3 runs 15 residues.

J is TRBJ1-5 and V is TRBV7-8; tentative D call: TRBD1 (5 bases). Germline CDR1 is SGHVS and CDR2 is FQNEAQ. This CDR3 is built from 17 residues. The V gene lost 2 bases and the J gene lost 2 bases, with 16 bases spanning the gap. CDR3 region: CASSLSGGWLGNQPQHF. The DNA of the CDR3 is TGTGCCAGCAGCTTAAGTGGGGGGTGGTTGGGCAATCAGCCCCAGCATTTT.

This clonotype has a handful of counts. This chain links TRBV7-3 with TRBJ2-1, with 9 nucleotides matching TRBD2. Losses at the gene ends were 3 bases for V and 3 bases for J; bases not matched to a gene: 6. This CDR3 comprises 16 residues. CDR1 SGHTA and CDR2 FQGTGA come from the germline V gene. CDR3 residues: CASSFLAGSSYNEQFF. The DNA for the CDR3 is TGTGCCAGCAGCTTCCTAGCGGGGTCAAGCTACAATGAGCAGTTCTTC. Full variable domain (rest looked up from reference TRBV7-3 and TRBJ2-1): GAGVSQTPSNKVTEKGKYVELRCDPISGHTALYWYRQSLGQGPEFLIYFQGTGAADDSGLPNDRFFAVRPEGSVSTLKIQRTERGDSAVYLCASSFLAGSSYNEQFFGPGTRLTVL.

As regards this clonotype: The junction does not match germline at one end; this may be a read error. This chain uses TRBV6-6 with TRBJ2-5; TRBD1 is a possible D gene (6 bases). The CDR3 contains 13 residues. Looked up from germline, CDR1 is MNHNY and CDR2 is SVGAGI (reference sequence). CDR3 sequence: CARKGDEEETHYF. The CDR3 bases are TGTGCCAGAAAGGGGGACGAGGAGGAGACCCATTACTTC.

This clonotype was detected once. With a much larger clone just one base away, this may be a read error. The chain has TRBV7-8 and TRBJ1-5, with D tentatively TRBD1 (5 bases). The germline gives CDR1 SGHVS, CDR2 FQNEAQ. The CDR3 runs 17 residues. The CDR3 region has the DNA TGTGCCAGCAGCTTAGGATTAGGGGTATCTGGCAATCCGCCCCAGCATTTT. It encodes CASSLGLGVSGNPPQHF.

This clonotype was detected only a few times. One end of the junction fails to match germline, which may point to a read error. J is TRBJ1-1 and V is TRBV12-3 or TRBV12-4, with D possibly being TRBD1 (5 bases). The CDR3 loop spans 14 amino acids. Here the CDR3 reads CSSSLRGSNTEAFF. The CDR3 coding sequence is TGTTCCAGCAGTTTAAGGGGCTCGAACACTGAAGCTTTCTTT.

The chain carries TRBV6-2 or TRBV6-3 and TRBJ2-7, with D possibly TRBD1 on 6 matching bases. The CDR3 is 17 residues long. V was trimmed by 6 bases and J by 0 bases, leaving 21 bases between them. Germline CDR1 and CDR2: MNHEY and SVGEGT. CDR3 amino acids: CASRPGTWDTLSYEQYF. The CDR3 DNA sequence: TGTGCCAGCAGGCCGGGAACCTGGGACACCCTCTCCTACGAGCAGTACTTC.

This chain uses TRBV2 with TRBJ1-5; D not resolved. V lost 2 bases and J 7 bases, leaving 15 bases between the germline ends. CDR1 SNHLY and CDR2 FYNNEI come from the germline V gene. The CDR3 has 15 amino acids. Written as DNA, the CDR3 is TGTGCCAGCAGTGAACTGGCGGGCCTTAGGCAGCCCCAGCATTTT. Translating it yields CASSELAGLRQPQHF.

This clonotype was counted between two and nine times. The rearrangement joins TRBV6-8 to TRBJ1-1; D is unresolved. V gave up 7 bases and J gave up 1 base, with 13 bases separating them. Germline V CDR1 and CDR2: MNHGY, SAAAGT. The CDR3 spans 14 residues. The CDR3 DNA sequence: TGTGCCAGCACCCCGAGGTGGGGGAACACTGAAGCTTTCTTT. This codes for CASTPRWGNTEAFF.

About this clonotype: Lacking the conserved final phenylalanine or tryptophan, this CDR3 likely reflects a read error. The rearrangement uses TRBV7-1 and TRBJ2-5; 9 bases agree with TRBD2. TRBV7-1 has ORF status, its function being uncertain. There are 16 residues in the CDR3. After removal of 5 bases from V and 1 base from J, the junction contained 8 bases not matched to a gene. This CDR3 reads CASSPQSGRFQETQYL. CDR3 in DNA: TGTGCCAGCAGCCCCCAGAGCGGGAGGTTCCAAGAGACCCAGTACTTA.